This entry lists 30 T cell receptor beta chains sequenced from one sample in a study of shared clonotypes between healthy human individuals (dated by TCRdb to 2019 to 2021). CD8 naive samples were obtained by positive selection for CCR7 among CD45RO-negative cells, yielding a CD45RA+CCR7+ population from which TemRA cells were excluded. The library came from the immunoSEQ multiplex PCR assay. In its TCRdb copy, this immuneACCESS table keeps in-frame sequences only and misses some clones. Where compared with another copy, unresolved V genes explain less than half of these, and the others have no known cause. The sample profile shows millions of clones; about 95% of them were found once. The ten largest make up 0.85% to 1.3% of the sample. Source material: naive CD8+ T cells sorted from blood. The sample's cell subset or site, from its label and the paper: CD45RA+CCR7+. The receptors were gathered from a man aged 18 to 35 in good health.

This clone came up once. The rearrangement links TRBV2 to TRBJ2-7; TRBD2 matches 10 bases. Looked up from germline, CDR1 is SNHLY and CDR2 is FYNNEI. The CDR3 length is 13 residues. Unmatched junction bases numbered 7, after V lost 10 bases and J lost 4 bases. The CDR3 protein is CATTGTSAYEQYF. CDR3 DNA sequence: TGTGCCACGACCGGGACTAGCGCTTACGAGCAGTACTTC.

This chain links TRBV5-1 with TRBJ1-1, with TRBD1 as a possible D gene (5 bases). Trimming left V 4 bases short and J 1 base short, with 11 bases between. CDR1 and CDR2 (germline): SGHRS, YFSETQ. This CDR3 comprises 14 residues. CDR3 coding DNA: TGCGCCAGCAGCCCGCTGGGGCCGAACACTGAAGCTTTCTTT. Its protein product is CASSPLGPNTEAFF.

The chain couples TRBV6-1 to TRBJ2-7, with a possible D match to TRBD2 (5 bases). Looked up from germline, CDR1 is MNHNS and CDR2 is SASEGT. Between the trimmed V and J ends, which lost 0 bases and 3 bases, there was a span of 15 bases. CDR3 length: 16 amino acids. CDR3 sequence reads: CASSEALGGSIYEQYF. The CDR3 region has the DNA TGTGCCAGCAGTGAAGCGCTCGGCGGGTCGATCTACGAGCAGTACTTC.

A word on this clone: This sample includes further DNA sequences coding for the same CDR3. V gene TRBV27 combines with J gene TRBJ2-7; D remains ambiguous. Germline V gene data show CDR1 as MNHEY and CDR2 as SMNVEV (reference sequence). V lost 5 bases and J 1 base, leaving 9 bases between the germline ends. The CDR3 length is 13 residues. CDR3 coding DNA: TGTGCCAGCAGTCCTCGGACGTCCTACGAGCAGTACTTC. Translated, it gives CASSPRTSYEQYF.

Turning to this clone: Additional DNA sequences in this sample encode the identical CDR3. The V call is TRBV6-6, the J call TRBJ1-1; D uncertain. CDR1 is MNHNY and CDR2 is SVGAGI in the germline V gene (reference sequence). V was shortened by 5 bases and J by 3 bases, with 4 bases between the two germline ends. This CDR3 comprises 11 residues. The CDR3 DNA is TGTGCCAGCAGTGGAGACACTGAAGCTTTCTTT. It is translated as CASSGDTEAFF.

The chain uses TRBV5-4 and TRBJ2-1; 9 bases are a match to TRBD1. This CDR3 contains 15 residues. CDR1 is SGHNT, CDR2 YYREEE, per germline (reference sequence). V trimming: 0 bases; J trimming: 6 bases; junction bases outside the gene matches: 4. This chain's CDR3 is CASSLGDREVNEQFF. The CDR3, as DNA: TGTGCCAGCAGCTTGGGGGACAGGGAGGTCAATGAGCAGTTCTTC.

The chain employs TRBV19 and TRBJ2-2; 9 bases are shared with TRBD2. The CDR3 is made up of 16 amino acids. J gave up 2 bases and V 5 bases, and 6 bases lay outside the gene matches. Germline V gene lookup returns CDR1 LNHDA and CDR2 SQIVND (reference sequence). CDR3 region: CASSPASGDNTGELFF. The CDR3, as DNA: TGTGCCAGTAGTCCGGCTAGCGGGGACAACACCGGGGAGCTGTTTTTT.

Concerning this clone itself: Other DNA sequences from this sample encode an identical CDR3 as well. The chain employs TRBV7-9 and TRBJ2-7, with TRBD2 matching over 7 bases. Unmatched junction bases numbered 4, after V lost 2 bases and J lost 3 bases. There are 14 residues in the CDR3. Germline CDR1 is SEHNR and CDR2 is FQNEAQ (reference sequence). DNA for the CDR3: TGTGCCAGCAGCTTACCGGGAGGAGGCTACGAGCAGTACTTC. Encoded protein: CASSLPGGGYEQYF.

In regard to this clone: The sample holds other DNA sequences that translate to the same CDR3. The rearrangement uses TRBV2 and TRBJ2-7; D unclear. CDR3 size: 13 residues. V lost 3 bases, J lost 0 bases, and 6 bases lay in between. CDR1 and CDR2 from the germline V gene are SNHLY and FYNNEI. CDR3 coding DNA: TGTGCCAGCAGTGAGGGCAACTCCTACGAGCAGTACTTC. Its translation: CASSEGNSYEQYF.

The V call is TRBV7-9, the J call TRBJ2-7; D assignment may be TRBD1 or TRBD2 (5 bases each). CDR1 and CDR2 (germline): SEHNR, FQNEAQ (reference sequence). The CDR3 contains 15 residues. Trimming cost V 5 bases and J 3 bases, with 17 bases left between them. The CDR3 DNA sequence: TGTGCCAGCAGCCCAGACCGGGACGTCTTCTACGAGCAGTACTTC. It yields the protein CASSPDRDVFYEQYF.

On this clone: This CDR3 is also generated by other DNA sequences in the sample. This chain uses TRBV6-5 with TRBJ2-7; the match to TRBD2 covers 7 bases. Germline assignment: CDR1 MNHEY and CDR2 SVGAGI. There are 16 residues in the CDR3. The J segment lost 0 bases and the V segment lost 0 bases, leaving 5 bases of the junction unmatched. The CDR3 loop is CASSYSGGSVSYEQYF. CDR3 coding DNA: TGTGCCAGCAGTTACTCGGGCGGGAGTGTCTCCTACGAGCAGTACTTC.

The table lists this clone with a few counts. This CDR3 is CASRLAGSYEQYF. The CDR3, as DNA: TGTGCCAGCAGGCTAGCGGGCTCCTACGAGCAGTACTTC. This chain joins TRBV11-1 and TRBJ2-7; 8 bases are a match to TRBD2. V gave up 6 bases and J gave up 0 bases; unmatched junction bases: 1. Germline-derived CDR1 and CDR2 are SGHAT and FQDESV (reference sequence). The CDR3 totals 13 residues.

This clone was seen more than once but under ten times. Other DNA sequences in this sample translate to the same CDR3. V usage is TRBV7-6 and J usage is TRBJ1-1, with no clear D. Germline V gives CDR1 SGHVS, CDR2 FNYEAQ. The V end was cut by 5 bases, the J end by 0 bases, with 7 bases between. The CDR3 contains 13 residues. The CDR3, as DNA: TGTGCCAGCAGCCCCGGACTGAACACTGAAGCTTTCTTT. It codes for CASSPGLNTEAFF.

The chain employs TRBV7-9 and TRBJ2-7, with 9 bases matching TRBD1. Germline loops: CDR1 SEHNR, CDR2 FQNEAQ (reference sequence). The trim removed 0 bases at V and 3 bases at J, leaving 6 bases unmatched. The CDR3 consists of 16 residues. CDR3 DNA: TGTGCCAGCAGCTTAGCCCGGACAGGGGAGTTCTACGAGCAGTACTTC. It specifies CASSLARTGEFYEQYF.

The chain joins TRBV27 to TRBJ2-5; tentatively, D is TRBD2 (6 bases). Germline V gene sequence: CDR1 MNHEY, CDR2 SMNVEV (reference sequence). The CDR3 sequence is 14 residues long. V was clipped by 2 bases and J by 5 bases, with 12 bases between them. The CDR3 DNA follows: TGTGCCAGCAGTTTAAAGACGGGGGAGGAGACCCAGTACTTC. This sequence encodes CASSLKTGEETQYF.

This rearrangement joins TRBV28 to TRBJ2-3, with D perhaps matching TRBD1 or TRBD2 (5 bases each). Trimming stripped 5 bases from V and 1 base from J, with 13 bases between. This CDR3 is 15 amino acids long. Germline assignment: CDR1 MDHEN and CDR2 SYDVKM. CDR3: CASSQGDLGTDTQYF. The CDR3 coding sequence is TGTGCCAGCAGTCAGGGAGACCTAGGCACAGATACGCAGTATTTT.

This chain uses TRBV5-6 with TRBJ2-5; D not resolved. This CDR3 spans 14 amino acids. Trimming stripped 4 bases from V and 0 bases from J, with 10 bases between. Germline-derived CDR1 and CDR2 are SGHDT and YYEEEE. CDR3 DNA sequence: TGTGCCAGCAGCACTCAAGCCGACCAAGAGACCCAGTACTTC. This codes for CASSTQADQETQYF.

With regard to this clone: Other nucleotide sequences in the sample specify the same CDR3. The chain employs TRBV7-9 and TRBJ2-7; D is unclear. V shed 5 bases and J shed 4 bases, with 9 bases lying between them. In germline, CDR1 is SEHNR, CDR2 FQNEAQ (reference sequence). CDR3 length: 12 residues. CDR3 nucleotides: TGTGCCAGCAGCCCGGACGGATACGAGCAGTACTTC. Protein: CASSPDGYEQYF.

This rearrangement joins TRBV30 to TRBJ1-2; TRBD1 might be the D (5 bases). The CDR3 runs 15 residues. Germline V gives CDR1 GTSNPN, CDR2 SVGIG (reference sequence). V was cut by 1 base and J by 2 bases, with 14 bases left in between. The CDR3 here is CAWSGGAGLNYGYTF. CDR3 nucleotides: TGTGCCTGGAGTGGTGGGGCAGGGTTAAACTATGGCTACACCTTC.

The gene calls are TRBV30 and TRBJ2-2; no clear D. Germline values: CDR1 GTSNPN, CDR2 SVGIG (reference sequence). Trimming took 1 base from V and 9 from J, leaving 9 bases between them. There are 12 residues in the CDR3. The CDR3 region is CAWSGPSRELFF. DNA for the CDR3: TGTGCCTGGAGTGGGCCCTCCCGGGAGCTGTTTTTT. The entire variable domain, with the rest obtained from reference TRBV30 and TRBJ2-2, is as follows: SQTIHQWPATLVQPVGSPLSLECTVEGTSNPNLYWYRQAAGRGLQLLFYSVGIGQISSEVPQNLSASRPQDRQFILSSKKLLLSDSGFYLCAWSGPSRELFFGEGSRLTVL.

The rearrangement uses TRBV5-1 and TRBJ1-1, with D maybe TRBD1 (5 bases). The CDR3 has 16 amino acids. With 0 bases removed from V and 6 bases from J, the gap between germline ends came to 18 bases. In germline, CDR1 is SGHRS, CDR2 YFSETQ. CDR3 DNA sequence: TGCGCCAGCAGCTTGGCGGACGGAGGTCCGGGGGCTGAAGCTTTCTTT. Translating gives CASSLADGGPGAEAFF.

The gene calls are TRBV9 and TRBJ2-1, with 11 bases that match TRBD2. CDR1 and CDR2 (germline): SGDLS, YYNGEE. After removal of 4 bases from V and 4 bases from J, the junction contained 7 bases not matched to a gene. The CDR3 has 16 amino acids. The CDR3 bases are TGTGCCAGCAGCCCCCCCGGGACTAGCGGATACAATGAGCAGTTCTTC. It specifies CASSPPGTSGYNEQFF.

The CDR3 bases are TGCGCCAGCAGCCAAGAGCGGGAATCCTACGAGCAGTACTTC. Amino acids: CASSQERESYEQYF. This chain uses TRBV4-1 with TRBJ2-7; D is possibly TRBD2 (6 bases). The germline V gene encodes CDR1 MGHRA and CDR2 YSYEKL. This CDR3 has 14 residues. Trimming shortened V by 0 bases and J by 1 base, and 7 bases separated the two germline ends.

In DNA form, the CDR3 reads TGTGCCAGCAGTTCGGGGTTCTTCCAGCCCCAGCATTTT. This encodes CASSSGFFQPQHF. The chain links TRBV28 to TRBJ1-5; D unresolved. The CDR3 is 13 amino acids. The V and J ends lost 4 bases and 7 bases respectively, with 11 bases between them. Germline V gene sequence: CDR1 MDHEN, CDR2 SYDVKM.

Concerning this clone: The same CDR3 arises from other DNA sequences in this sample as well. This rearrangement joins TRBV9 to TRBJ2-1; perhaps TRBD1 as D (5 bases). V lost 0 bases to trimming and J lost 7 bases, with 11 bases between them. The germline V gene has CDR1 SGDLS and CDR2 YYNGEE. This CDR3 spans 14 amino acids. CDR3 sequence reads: CASSVAGFSNEQFF. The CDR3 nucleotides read TGTGCCAGCAGCGTAGCAGGGTTTAGTAATGAGCAGTTCTTC.

CDR3 region: CASSLDWTETYEQYF. For the CDR3, the DNA is TGTGCCAGCAGCTTAGATTGGACAGAAACCTACGAGCAGTACTTC. V gene TRBV7-9 combines with J gene TRBJ2-7, with D maybe TRBD1 (6 bases). Trimming left V 1 base short and J 2 bases short, with 12 bases between. The CDR3 covers 15 residues. CDR1 and CDR2 (germline): SEHNR, FQNEAQ (reference sequence). Based on the CDR3 plus reference TRBV7-9 and TRBJ2-7, the full variable domain is DTGVSQNPRHKITKRGQNVTFRCDPISEHNRLYWYRQTLGQGPEFLTYFQNEAQLEKSRLLSDRFSAERPKGSFSTLEIQRTEQGDSAMYLCASSLDWTETYEQYFGPGTRLTVT.

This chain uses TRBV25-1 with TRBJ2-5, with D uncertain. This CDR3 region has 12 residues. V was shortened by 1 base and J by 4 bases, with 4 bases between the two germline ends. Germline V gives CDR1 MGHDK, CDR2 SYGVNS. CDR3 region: CASSESAETQYF. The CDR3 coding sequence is TGTGCCAGCAGTGAATCCGCAGAGACCCAGTACTTC.

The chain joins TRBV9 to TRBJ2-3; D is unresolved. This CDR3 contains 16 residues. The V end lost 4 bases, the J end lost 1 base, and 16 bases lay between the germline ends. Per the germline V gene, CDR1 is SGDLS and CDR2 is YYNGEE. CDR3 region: CASSPPSASRTDTQYF. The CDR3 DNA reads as TGTGCCAGCAGCCCGCCCTCGGCCAGCCGCACAGATACGCAGTATTTT.

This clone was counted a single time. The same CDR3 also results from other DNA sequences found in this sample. As DNA, the CDR3 is TGTGCCAGCAGCGCGAGCGGGAACATTCAGTACTTC. Its translation is CASSASGNIQYF. The chain recombines TRBV9 with TRBJ2-4, with D possibly being TRBD2 (6 bases). Germline V gene lookup returns CDR1 SGDLS and CDR2 YYNGEE. Trimming shortened V by 3 bases and J by 7 bases, and 8 bases separated the two germline ends. The CDR3 is 12 amino acids.

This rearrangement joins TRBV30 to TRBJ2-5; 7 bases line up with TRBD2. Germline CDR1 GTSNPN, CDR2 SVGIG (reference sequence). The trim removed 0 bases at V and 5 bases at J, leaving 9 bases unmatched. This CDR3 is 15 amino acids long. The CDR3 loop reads CAWSVLPGEGETQYF. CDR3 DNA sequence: TGTGCCTGGAGTGTACTCCCGGGGGAGGGCGAGACCCAGTACTTC.